These T cell receptor beta chains were read from a single sample in a study of response to subunit inactivated influenza vaccine. TCRdb called the RT-PCR reads again in MiXCR, with one record for every CDR3 protein. The table records 400,000 to 550,000 distinct CDR3 sequences, about 25% of them present only once. The starting material was CD4+ T cells sorted from PBMCs, obtained 5 days after vaccination. Receptors originate from a man aged 50 to 59 who received an inactivated influenza vaccine. Both conserved end residues are part of each CDR3. The D gene is left open where the match is weak. Expanded clones are given a class, and other clones once, few, many or no size at all.

few TRBJ2-2 TRBV7-2 TRBD1 CASSFRTGAGGELFF TGTGCCAGCAGCTTCCGGACAGGGGCGGGCGGGGAGCTGTTTTTT
few TRBJ1-2 TRBV24-1 . CATSDEQGPSVGYTF TGTGCCACCAGTGACGAACAGGGTCCAAGCGTTGGCTACACCTTC
. TRBJ1-2 TRBV30 . CAWSWGRGVGYGYTF TGTGCCTGGAGTTGGGGCAGAGGGGTAGGATATGGCTACACCTTC
. TRBJ2-5 TRBV7-2 . CASSNSDSSGETQYF TGTGCCAGCAGCAACTCTGACAGTTCAGGGGAGACCCAGTACTTC
few TRBJ2-2 TRBV5-4 TRBD1 CASSPRDRGDTGELFF TGTGCCAGCAGCCCCCGGGACAGGGGGGACACCGGGGAGCTGTTTTTT
. TRBJ2-1 TRBV29-1 . CSVQGFSSYNEQFF TGCAGCGTCCAGGGATTTAGCTCCTACAATGAGCAGTTCTTC
few TRBJ2-5 TRBV27 TRBD1 CATADRQETQYF TGTGCCACCGCGGACAGGCAAGAGACCCAGTACTTC
. TRBJ2-5 TRBV5-1 . CASSKTVQETQYF TGCGCCAGCAGCAAGACAGTACAAGAGACCCAGTACTTC
many TRBJ2-7 TRBV12-3/TRBV12-4 TRBD1 CASSRTGGSYEQYF TGTGCCAGCAGTAGGACAGGGGGGTCGTACGAGCAGTACTTC
. TRBJ2-7 TRBV5-1 TRBD1 CASSLDGTGFSYEQYF TGCGCCAGCAGCTTGGACGGGACAGGGTTCTCCTACGAGCAGTACTTC
few TRBJ2-1 TRBV5-5 TRBD2 CASSWGTSGGYNEQFF TGTGCCAGCAGCTGGGGGACTAGCGGGGGCTACAATGAGCAGTTCTTC
few TRBJ2-7 TRBV20-1 TRBD2 CSARDVGGPYEQYF TGCAGTGCCCGAGACGTGGGAGGGCCCTACGAGCAGTACTTC
. TRBJ2-4 TRBV15 . CATSSPSGVVKNIQYF TGTGCCACCAGCAGCCCCTCAGGGGTTGTCAAAAACATTCAGTACTTC
few TRBJ1-1 TRBV14 TRBD1 CASGQGSSEAFF TGTGCCAGCGGACAGGGAAGCTCTGAAGCTTTCTTT
. TRBJ1-5 TRBV10-3 . CAISEAVSNQPQHF TGTGCCATCAGTGAGGCAGTAAGCAATCAGCCCCAGCATTTT
few TRBJ1-5 TRBV7-8 . CASSLGQGTSNQPQHF TGTGCCAGCAGCTTAGGTCAGGGGACTAGCAATCAGCCCCAGCATTTT
few TRBJ2-3 TRBV28 . CASGPGTHTDTQYF TGTGCCAGCGGTCCGGGGACACACACAGATACGCAGTATTTT
. TRBJ2-5 TRBV5-1 TRBD1 CASTPGGSETQYF TGCGCCAGCACCCCAGGGGGATCAGAGACCCAGTACTTC
. TRBJ2-3 TRBV11-2 TRBD2 CASSPGRAGADTQYF TGTGCCAGCAGCCCAGGCCGGGCGGGGGCAGATACGCAGTATTTT
. TRBJ1-5 TRBV10-2 . CASSESKRDQPQHF TGCGCCAGCAGTGAGTCGAAACGCGATCAGCCCCAGCATTTT
. TRBJ2-1 TRBV5-1 . CASSRTDTYNEQFF TGCGCCAGCAGCCGGACAGACACTTACAATGAGCAGTTCTTC
few TRBJ2-1 TRBV20-1 TRBD2 CSAIAGLNEQFF TGCAGTGCTATAGCGGGACTCAATGAGCAGTTCTTC
. TRBJ2-1 TRBV5-1 TRBD2 CASSLGGLAGPWDEQFF TGCGCCAGCAGCTTGGGGGGACTAGCGGGGCCTTGGGATGAGCAGTTCTTC
. TRBJ2-1 TRBV11-2 . CASSLGGRGTGNEQFF TGTGCCAGCAGCTTAGGTGGGCGGGGAACTGGAAATGAGCAGTTCTTC
once TRBJ2-1 TRBV12-2 . CASRLAGQGTGANEQFF TGTGCAAGTCGCTTAGCGGGACAGGGCACGGGGGCAAATGAGCAGTTCTTC
. TRBJ2-2 TRBV10-3 TRBD2 CAISDGLGFGGELFF TGTGCCATCAGTGACGGACTAGGGTTTGGCGGGGAGCTGTTTTTT
. TRBJ2-2 TRBV5-1 TRBD1 CASTKDRGLTDTGELFF TGCGCCAGCACCAAAGACAGGGGGCTTACAGACACCGGGGAGCTGTTTTTT
. TRBJ1-4 TRBV5-1 . CASRMGGPNEKLFF TGCGCCAGCAGAATGGGGGGGCCCAATGAAAAACTGTTTTTT
few TRBJ2-1 TRBV9 . CASSEGEGLGGEQFF TGTGCCAGCAGCGAGGGGGAGGGCCTAGGAGGTGAGCAGTTCTTC
. TRBJ2-5 TRBV5-5 TRBD2 CASSLSLAGGQETQYF TGTGCCAGCAGCTTGAGCCTAGCGGGGGGGCAAGAGACCCAGTACTTC
few TRBJ2-3 TRBV11-3 . CASSLEPGRDTDTQYF TGTGCCAGCAGCTTAGAACCGGGACGGGACACAGATACGCAGTATTTT
. TRBJ2-7 TRBV12-3/TRBV12-4 . CASSLVPGSEQYF TGTGCCAGCAGCTTAGTCCCCGGGTCGGAGCAGTACTTC
. TRBJ2-2 TRBV6-2/TRBV6-3 TRBD2 CASSYSPSGGARSTGELFF TGTGCCAGCAGTTACTCCCCTAGCGGGGGGGCCCGAAGCACCGGGGAGCTGTTTTTT
. TRBJ1-4 TRBV5-6 TRBD1 CASSRPTGVSEKLFF TGTGCCAGCAGCCGACCGACAGGGGTCTCCGAAAAACTGTTTTTT
few TRBJ2-1 TRBV24-1 . CATSDFGEASYNEQFF TGTGCCACCAGTGATTTTGGGGAGGCCTCCTACAATGAGCAGTTCTTC
. TRBJ2-5 TRBV18 . CASSLLTGMETQYF TGTGCCAGCTCGCTTTTAACAGGGATGGAGACCCAGTACTTC
few TRBJ2-2 TRBV20-1 TRBD1 CSASFRGTAITGELFF TGCAGTGCTAGCTTCAGGGGGACAGCCATCACCGGGGAGCTGTTTTTT
few TRBJ2-1 TRBV5-5 TRBD2 CASNPVPGLSVNEQFF TGTGCCAGCAACCCAGTACCGGGACTAAGTGTAAATGAGCAGTTCTTC
. TRBJ2-3 TRBV12-3/TRBV12-4 . CASSFGYSTDTQYF TGTGCCAGCAGTTTCGGGTATAGCACAGATACGCAGTATTTT
. TRBJ2-5 TRBV25-1 TRBD1 CASSELTGKETQYF TGTGCCAGCAGTGAGTTGACAGGGAAAGAGACCCAGTACTTC
. TRBJ2-5 TRBV29-1 . CSVEVSGETQYF TGCAGCGTTGAAGTGTCCGGAGAGACCCAGTACTTC
. TRBJ2-3 TRBV20-1 TRBD2 CSAPTSWVADTQYF TGCAGTGCTCCGACTAGCTGGGTGGCCGATACGCAGTATTTT
many TRBJ2-1 TRBV20-1 TRBD2 CSATGTSGSFGEQFF TGCAGTGCTACGGGGACTAGCGGGAGTTTTGGTGAGCAGTTCTTC
. TRBJ2-5 TRBV29-1 . CSVGPFQETQYF TGCAGCGTTGGTCCCTTCCAAGAGACCCAGTACTTC
. TRBJ2-7 TRBV9 . CASSPRWGLPYEQYF TGTGCCAGCAGCCCTCGGTGGGGGCTCCCCTACGAGCAGTACTTC
few TRBJ2-7 TRBV7-8 . CASSPRLSDPIPYEQYF TGTGCCAGCAGCCCTCGGTTATCTGACCCGATACCCTACGAGCAGTACTTC
. TRBJ2-7 TRBV7-2 TRBD2 CASSPDGGSSYEQYF TGTGCCAGCAGCCCCGATGGCGGGAGCTCCTACGAGCAGTACTTC